This T cell receptor beta chain was found in a study of OX40 agonist ivuxolimab in advanced cancers. Worth noting for this clone: The sample holds other DNA sequences that translate to the same CDR3.

This table comes from immunoSEQ multiplex PCR, and its TCRdb copy is limited to in-frame clones, with some not included. The sample yields some 77,000 clones, around four fifths seen once. CDR1 LNHDA and CDR2 SQIVND come from the germline V gene (reference sequence). V was clipped by 4 bases and J by 1 base; unmatched bases: 2. The CDR3 has 15 amino acids. The material was CD4+ or CD8+ T cells sorted from blood, obtained in a trial of the OX40 agonist ivuxolimab. The receptor was derived from an adult with an advanced solid tumor such as melanoma, head and neck, liver or kidney cancer. The chain employs TRBV19 and TRBJ2-1, with TRBD1 matching over 9 bases. Here the CDR3 DNA reads TGTGCCAGTAGTAGGGGACAGGGATCCTACAATGAGCAGTTCTTC. This gives the protein CASSRGQGSYNEQFF. Full variable domain (outside the CDR3, taken from reference TRBV19 and TRBJ2-1): DGGITQSPKYLFRKEGQNVTLSCEQNLNHDAMYWYRQDPGQGLRLIYYSQIVNDFQKGDIAEGYSVSREKKESFPLTVTSAQKNPTAFYLCASSRGQGSYNEQFFGPGTRLTVL.